Listed below are T cell receptor beta chains from one sample, sequenced in a study of blood T cell repertoires in COVID-19. Clones were sequenced by immunoSEQ multiplex PCR, and TCRdb holds only the in-frame ones, with some missing. Of around 72,000 clones in the sample, roughly 87% were seen once. Source material: peripheral blood. These receptors all come from a man in his fifties or sixties with acute or convalescent COVID-19. CDR3s include the opening cysteine and the closing phenylalanine or tryptophan. A D gene is named only where the DNA matches it firmly.

>.|TRBV5-4|TRBJ1-1
CASSLGQMNTEAFF
>TRBD2|TRBV7-3|TRBJ2-3
CASRPTSGGAGDTQYF
>.|TRBV30|TRBJ1-3
CAWSPSVQGSSIYF
>.|TRBV18|TRBJ2-5
CASSPPRTTAETQYF
>.|TRBV7-2|TRBJ1-6
CASSPPVGYSPLHF
>.|TRBV19|TRBJ1-5
CASSLRWGGYSNQPQHF
>.|TRBV18|TRBJ1-1
CASSPATENTEAFF
>.|TRBV11-3|TRBJ1-2
CASSMHRVYGYTF
>TRBD2|TRBV18|TRBJ2-1
CASSPGTSGSREQFF
>.|TRBV4-1|TRBJ1-6
CASSQVSGNSPLHF
>.|TRBV6-2/TRBV6-3|TRBJ1-6
CASSYAWGGNSPLHF
>TRBD1|TRBV4-2|TRBJ1-4
CASSQAGPGQGNEKLFF
>TRBD2|TRBV7-8|TRBJ2-1
CASSLAPLAAYNEQFF
>.|TRBV6-2/TRBV6-3|TRBJ2-5
CASSSQGQETQYF